This T cell receptor beta chain was identified in a study of identifying expanded T cells in peripheral blood. Germline CDR1 reads PRHDT; CDR2 reads FYEKMQ (reference sequence). V shed 5 bases, J shed 6 bases, and the junction held 5 bases outside the gene matches. There are 14 residues in the CDR3. The protocol was immunoSEQ multiplex PCR, while the TCRdb copy is restricted to in-frame clones and leaves out a portion. The sample contains some 90,000 clones, around 90% of which appear only once. The V call is TRBV13, the J call TRBJ2-3, with 10 bases lining up with TRBD2. Sequences were obtained from blood. This sequence originates from a person between 18 and 70 years old in good health. The CDR3 spells CASSERGGMDTQYF. The CDR3, as DNA: TGTGCCAGCAGCGAGCGGGGGGGCATGGATACGCAGTATTTT.